This T cell receptor beta chain was observed in a study of blood T cell repertoires in COVID-19. Overall study context: Collection of acute and convalescent COVID-19 samples took place in the United States, Italy and Spain.

The CDR3 is made up of 14 amino acids. V dropped 0 bases and J dropped 1 base, with 7 bases sitting between them. Germline V gene lookup returns CDR1 SGHRS and CDR2 YFSETQ. The protocol was immunoSEQ multiplex PCR, while the TCRdb copy is restricted to in-frame clones and leaves out a portion. The sample lists about 100,000 clones, more than 90% occurring once. This rearrangement joins TRBV5-1 to TRBJ1-1; weak D call: TRBD1 (5 bases). Specimen: peripheral blood. This TCR was sampled from a man between 18 and 35 years old with acute or convalescent COVID-19. The CDR3: CASSLAGPNTEAFF. The DNA of the CDR3 is TGCGCCAGCAGCTTGGCAGGGCCGAACACTGAAGCTTTCTTT.